This T cell receptor beta chain stems from a study of spatial heterogeneity in lung cancer. Study-wide background: Each distinct TCR and UMI combination averaged more than ten appearances in raw reads.

Per the germline V gene, CDR1 is SGHTA and CDR2 is FQGTGA. V lost 5 bases and J 1 base, leaving 8 bases between the germline ends. This CDR3 has 14 residues. Time point here: sample taken at primary tumor resection. Samples came from 70 to 80 TRACERx patients with untreated early-stage lung cancer. Whole RNA, isolated from tumor, nontumor lung or frozen PBMC, was sequenced without prior sorting. In TCRdb, the 5' RACE reads were re-called with MiXCR into one record per CDR3 protein. The sample gives over 50,000 distinct CDR3 sequences, about 6.3% of which show up once; roughly 14% is in the top ten. This clonotype was detected many times.

The rearrangement joins TRBV7-3 to TRBJ2-2; D ambiguous. The sequence was collected from a female donor with early-stage non-small cell lung cancer. The sequenced sample was PBMCs, obtained at surgery. In DNA form, the CDR3 reads TGTGCCAGCAGCCCCCCTGGGAACACCGGGGAGCTGTTTTTT. This gives the protein CASSPPGNTGELFF.